What follows are 11 T cell receptor beta chains derived from one specimen sequenced in a study of cytomegalovirus exposure and HLA in healthy donors. Data came from immunoSEQ multiplex PCR; TCRdb stores just in-frame clones and leaves some out. The data contain 250,000 to 350,000 clones, just over 85% of them seen just once; the ten biggest clones take up 0.7% to 0.85%. Sequenced sample: PBMCs. The receptors derive from a woman aged 18 to 35 in good health and CMV-seronegative.

The V and J genes are TRBV18 and TRBJ1-4, with a possible D match to TRBD1 (5 bases). V was trimmed by 3 bases and J by 8 bases, leaving 10 bases between them. Per the germline V gene, CDR1 is KGHSH and CDR2 is LQKENI. This CDR3 has 13 residues. The CDR3 protein is CASSPQGKEKLFF. DNA for the CDR3: TGTGCCAGCTCACCCCAGGGAAAGGAAAAACTGTTTTTT. Supplemented by reference TRBV18 and TRBJ1-4, the full variable domain reads NAGVMQNPRHLVRRRGQEARLRCSPMKGHSHVYWYRQLPEEGLKFMVYLQKENIIDESGMPKERFSAEFPKEGPSILRIQQVVRGDSAAYFCASSPQGKEKLFFGSGTQLSVL.

The J gene is TRBJ2-7, the V gene TRBV6-5; 7 bases agree with TRBD1. J was trimmed by 0 bases and V by 3 bases; bases with no gene match: 5. Germline V gene lookup returns CDR1 MNHEY and CDR2 SVGAGI. The CDR3 spans 15 residues. This chain's CDR3 is CASSYSPGGSYEQYF. The CDR3 bases are TGTGCCAGCAGTTATTCGCCAGGGGGCTCCTACGAGCAGTACTTC.

J is TRBJ1-5 and V is TRBV2, with D hard to call. CDR1 is SNHLY, CDR2 FYNNEI, per germline. The CDR3 has 18 residues. V lost 4 bases and J 0 bases, leaving 19 bases between the germline ends. CDR3 nucleotide sequence: TGTGCCAGCAGTGGAGCCAGCTCGACATTCTATAGCAATCAGCCCCAGCATTTT. This encodes CASSGASSTFYSNQPQHF.

This CDR3 reads CASSSTNSYEQYF. CDR3 coding DNA: TGCGCCAGCAGCTCGACAAACTCCTACGAGCAGTACTTC. The chain couples TRBV5-1 to TRBJ2-7; no definite D call. This CDR3 is built from 13 residues. V dropped 3 bases and J dropped 0 bases, with 7 bases sitting between them. CDR1 is SGHRS, CDR2 YFSETQ, per germline.

This clone was seen only once. The J gene is TRBJ1-1, the V gene TRBV7-3; 8 positions agree with TRBD1. V dropped 6 bases and J dropped 6; count of bases not matched to a gene: 6. Germline V gene sequence: CDR1 SGHTA, CDR2 FQGTGA. The CDR3 extends over 13 amino acids. CDR3 residues: CASSRGQGSEAFF. The CDR3 coding sequence is TGTGCCAGCAGTCGAGGACAGGGTTCTGAAGCTTTCTTT.

The CDR3 here is CARSPPRKQGVQSNTGELFF. CDR3 in DNA: TGTGCCAGAAGCCCTCCTCGTAAACAGGGGGTACAGTCGAACACCGGGGAGCTGTTTTTT. J is TRBJ2-2 and V is TRBV5-3; 8 bases agree with TRBD1. TRBV5-3 is an open reading frame whose function is uncertain. The length of the CDR3 is 20 residues. Unmatched junction bases numbered 17, after V lost 4 bases and J lost 0 bases.

The CDR3 DNA reads TGTGCCAGCAGCTTGGGGCAGACAGGGGTTGGGGAGACCCAGTACTTC. Translating it yields CASSLGQTGVGETQYF. The V gene is TRBV7-3, the J gene TRBJ2-5, with 8 nucleotides matching TRBD1. The CDR3 totals 16 residues. V was clipped by 3 bases and J by 5 bases; unmatched bases: 11. Germline CDR1 is SGHTA and CDR2 is FQGTGA.

This clone was observed once. This chain joins TRBV4-3 and TRBJ2-7; 8 positions match TRBD2. V dropped 2 bases and J dropped 1; count of bases not matched to a gene: 1. The CDR3 is 14 amino acids. Germline CDR1 LGHNA, CDR2 YSLEER. The CDR3 loop is CASSQTGGSYEQYF. In DNA form, the CDR3 reads TGCGCCAGCAGCCAAACGGGAGGGTCCTACGAGCAGTACTTC.

This chain uses TRBV15 with TRBJ2-7, with 7 positions matching TRBD1. The CDR3 runs to 15 residues. Unmatched junction bases numbered 4, after V lost 1 base and J lost 1 base. The germline CDR1 and CDR2 sequences are LNHNV and YYDKDF (reference sequence). The CDR3 nucleotides are TGTGCCACCAGCAGAGGAATACAGGGGTCCTACGAGCAGTACTTC. Its translation is CATSRGIQGSYEQYF.

The J gene is TRBJ2-7, the V gene TRBV2, with a weak D call TRBD1 (6 bases). Looked up from germline, CDR1 is SNHLY and CDR2 is FYNNEI. V shed 6 bases and J shed 3 bases, with 18 bases lying between them. The CDR3 contains 15 residues. This CDR3 reads CASRPDRAIDYEQYF. As DNA, the CDR3 is TGTGCCAGCAGACCGGACAGAGCTATAGACTACGAGCAGTACTTC.

This clone was counted a few times. This chain connects TRBV5-1 to TRBJ1-1; D call uncertain. With 4 bases removed from V and 0 bases from J, the gap between germline ends came to 7 bases. There are 13 residues in the CDR3. Germline values: CDR1 SGHRS, CDR2 YFSETQ. CDR3 residues: CASSIRVNTEAFF. The CDR3 DNA follows: TGCGCCAGCAGCATACGGGTGAACACTGAAGCTTTCTTT.